Listed below are T cell receptor beta chains from one sample, sequenced in a study of T cell responses to AZD1222 COVID-19 vaccine. TCRdb keeps only in-frame clones here, not all; method: immunoSEQ multiplex PCR. This sample has approximately 140,000 clones; roughly nine tenths occur once, and the top ten carry about 4%. Material: peripheral blood, obtained 28 days after the second AZD1222 dose. The origin of the receptors is an adult who received the AZD1222 COVID-19 vaccine. The CDR3 runs from the conserved cysteine through the conserved F or W. Fields, in order: clone size, D gene, V gene, J gene, CDR3 DNA, CDR3 protein. D genes are given only for firm matches. Size values are once, few and many counts, or a class for expanded clones, and some rows have none.

.	TRBD2	TRBV5-6	TRBJ2-1	TGTGCCAGCAGCTTTCGACTAGCGGGGGGACAGAATGAGCAGTTCTTC	CASSFRLAGGQNEQFF
.	.	TRBV4-3	TRBJ1-6	TGCGCCAGCAGCCAAGATCTGCAGGGAGGAATGGATTCACCCCTCCACTTT	CASSQDLQGGMDSPLHF
few	TRBD2	TRBV7-2	TRBJ2-1	TGTGCCAGCAGCTTACGACTAGCGGGAGGAGAAAATGAGCAGTTCTTC	CASSLRLAGGENEQFF
.	.	TRBV28	TRBJ1-2	TGTGCCAGCAGTTTTGGTCGCTATGGCTACACCTTC	CASSFGRYGYTF
.	.	TRBV5-1	TRBJ2-7	TGCGCCAGCAGCTTGGCGGGGGTGGGCGAGCAGTACTTC	CASSLAGVGEQYF
.	.	TRBV5-1	TRBJ1-5	TGCGCCAGCAGCTTGGAGGCAGGTTTTCAGCCCCAGCATTTT	CASSLEAGFQPQHF
.	.	TRBV3-1/TRBV3-2	TRBJ2-4	TGTGCCAGCAGCCTTCGGTTTGCGGCGGCCAAAAACATTCAGTACTTC	CASSLRFAAAKNIQYF
once	.	TRBV3-1/TRBV3-2	TRBJ1-2	TGTGCCAGCAGCCGCGTGTGGGGGGCCGCTAACTATGGCTACACCTTC	CASSRVWGAANYGYTF
few	.	TRBV4-1	TRBJ1-2	TGCGCCAGCAGCCAAGAGCGGGGGCCTGGCTATGGCTACACCTTC	CASSQERGPGYGYTF
.	TRBD1	TRBV19	TRBJ2-7	TGTGCCAGTAGTATCCAGGGGGACCCCTCCTACGAGCAGTACTTC	CASSIQGDPSYEQYF
.	TRBD2	TRBV7-2	TRBJ2-1	TGTGCCAGCAGCAGGAAGGGGACTAGCGGGAGAGGCAGTGAGCAGTTCTTC	CASSRKGTSGRGSEQFF
.	.	TRBV19	TRBJ2-2	TGTGCCAGTAGGGGCAGGGGGGACACCGGGGAGCTGTTTTTT	CASRGRGDTGELFF
.	.	TRBV15	TRBJ1-1	TGTGCCACCAGCAGAGCTCTGGGGATAAGCACTGAAGCTTTCTTT	CATSRALGISTEAFF
.	.	TRBV18	TRBJ2-4	TGTGCCAGCTCACCCGGAGTTGGGGAGGCCAAAAACATTCAGTACTTC	CASSPGVGEAKNIQYF
once	TRBD2	TRBV4-3	TRBJ2-5	TGCGCCAGCAGCCAAGACGCGGGAGCCTTCGGGGAGACCCAGTACTTC	CASSQDAGAFGETQYF
.	.	TRBV9	TRBJ2-3	TGTGCCAGCAGCGTGCTCCCTCGGGGCACAGATACGCAGTATTTT	CASSVLPRGTDTQYF
.	.	TRBV5-1	TRBJ1-5	TGCGCCAGCAGCCCAGGGCAGGGCGCAAATCAGCCCCAGCATTTT	CASSPGQGANQPQHF
few	.	TRBV27	TRBJ1-2	TGTGCCAGCAGTTTACGGGGGGGTTACTATGGCTACACCTTC	CASSLRGGYYGYTF
.	.	TRBV5-5	TRBJ1-2	TGTGCCAGCAGCTTGGATGGAGGGTTAAGCTATGGCTACACCTTC	CASSLDGGLSYGYTF
.	.	TRBV6-5	TRBJ1-2	TGTGCCAGCAGTTCGTTTAGGCTCGCTAACTATGGCTACACCTTC	CASSSFRLANYGYTF
.	.	TRBV5-6	TRBJ2-7	TGTGCCAGCAGCTTGGTGCAGGACCTCTACGAGCAGTACTTC	CASSLVQDLYEQYF
.	.	TRBV5-1	TRBJ1-1	TGCGCCAGCAGCTGGGCGACCAACGACAACACTGAAGCTTTCTTT	CASSWATNDNTEAFF
few	.	TRBV3-1/TRBV3-2	TRBJ1-3	TGTGCCAGCAGTTTTACAGAAAATCCACCATATTTT	CASSFTENPPYF
.	.	TRBV10-1	TRBJ2-7	TGCGCCAGCAGTGAGTCCGGACGGACCCCCTACGAGCAGTACTTC	CASSESGRTPYEQYF
.	.	TRBV7-3	TRBJ2-2	TGTGCCAGCAGCTTAGGGGTGGCGAACACCGGGGAGCTGTTTTTT	CASSLGVANTGELFF